Below are 21 T cell receptor beta chains sequenced from a single sample in a study of CD8+ T cells in alopecia areata. The treatment denotes: oral pan-JAK inhibitor, 5-10 mg twice daily. Extraction of RNA preceded its reverse transcription into cDNA, which served as the sequencing template. The method was immunoSEQ multiplex PCR; TCRdb's version includes in-frame clones alone and lacks a portion of them. The sample records about 210,000 clones, around 57% being singletons. Sequenced here: CD4+ T cells sorted from blood, sampled at week 4, from a patient treated with tofacitinib. The receptors derive from a human donor with alopecia areata.

This chain uses TRBV29-1 with TRBJ2-3; D call uncertain. With 1 base removed from V and 6 bases from J, the gap between germline ends came to 5 bases. Germline CDR1 SQVTM, CDR2 ANQGSEA. The CDR3 has 11 amino acids. The CDR3 spells CSVEGLDTQYF. The CDR3 region has the DNA TGCAGCGTTGAAGGCTTGGATACGCAGTATTTT.

This clone came up a few times. The V and J genes are TRBV29-1 and TRBJ2-1; 7 bases are a match to TRBD2. V shed 1 base and J 7 bases; nucleotides not matched to a gene: 7. Germline V gives CDR1 SQVTM, CDR2 ANQGSEA. CDR3 length: 14 amino acids. The CDR3 is CSVEVRIAGNEQFF. CDR3 nucleotides: TGCAGCGTTGAAGTTCGGATAGCGGGTAATGAGCAGTTCTTC.

This chain connects TRBV9 to TRBJ2-3, with D hard to call. The CDR3 covers 14 residues. Per germline, CDR1 SGDLS and CDR2 YYNGEE. V was shortened by 0 bases and J by 3 bases, with 8 bases between the two germline ends. CDR3 nucleotide sequence: TGTGCCAGCAGCGTAGTTCAGGCTACAGATACGCAGTATTTT. Its protein product is CASSVVQATDTQYF.

The table lists this clone with a few counts. The V gene is TRBV11-2, the J gene TRBJ2-7, with D unresolved. Germline V lookup: CDR1 SGHAT, CDR2 FQNNGV. CDR3 length: 14 residues. V was trimmed by 5 bases and J by 1 base, leaving 12 bases between them. CDR3 residues: CASSSFLSSYEQYF. Written as DNA, the CDR3 is TGTGCCAGCAGCAGCTTTCTGTCTTCCTACGAGCAGTACTTC.

The rearrangement links TRBV7-2 to TRBJ1-2; D is undetermined. Germline lookup yields CDR1 SGHTA and CDR2 FQGNSA. CDR3 length: 13 residues. V was cut by 5 bases and J by 4 bases, with 11 bases left in between. The CDR3 DNA is TGTGCCAGCAGCCACGAGTCCTCCTATGGCTACACCTTC. Encoded protein: CASSHESSYGYTF.

The chain joins TRBV5-1 to TRBJ2-6; TRBD2 might be the D (7 bases). Germline CDR1 SGHRS, CDR2 YFSETQ. Trimming removed 3 bases at V and 3 bases at J, with 22 bases between. The CDR3 sequence is 19 residues long. The CDR3 nucleotides are TGCGCCAGCAGCTCGGAACCCGGGGGGCGCCGGAATGGGGCCAACGTCCTGACTTTC. This translates into CASSSEPGGRRNGANVLTF.

For this clone: Other DNA sequences within the sample encode an identical CDR3. The chain is built from TRBV4-3 and TRBJ1-2, with 7 bases aligning to TRBD1. Germline V lookup: CDR1 LGHNA, CDR2 YSLEER. The CDR3 contains 14 residues. J gave up 3 bases and V 0 bases, and 1 base lay outside the gene matches. CDR3 loop: CASSQDRGDYGYTF. In DNA form, the CDR3 reads TGCGCCAGCAGCCAAGACAGGGGGGACTATGGCTACACCTTC.

Only a few counts were recorded for this clone. The chain carries TRBV5-5 and TRBJ1-2; unclear D gene. V was clipped by 7 bases and J by 5 bases, with 12 bases between them. The V gene's germline CDR1 is SGHKS and CDR2 YYEKEE (reference sequence). The CDR3 length is 12 residues. CDR3 residues: CASSNMKYGYTF. In DNA form, the CDR3 reads TGTGCCAGCTCGAACATGAAGTATGGCTACACCTTC.

This chain links TRBV25-1 with TRBJ1-6; 7 bases map to TRBD1. Trimming removed 4 bases from V and 5 bases from J; junction bases left unmatched: 11. Germline V lookup: CDR1 MGHDK, CDR2 SYGVNS. The CDR3 has 17 amino acids. This chain's CDR3 is CASSAVPFGTDNSPLHF. In DNA, the CDR3 is TGTGCCAGCAGTGCGGTACCATTCGGGACAGATAATTCACCCCTCCACTTT.

This chain links TRBV5-1 with TRBJ2-5, with 7 nucleotides matching TRBD1. In germline, CDR1 is SGHRS, CDR2 YFSETQ. The CDR3 is made up of 14 amino acids. After removal of 6 bases from V and 1 base from J, the junction contained 6 bases not matched to a gene. CDR3 DNA: TGCGCCAGCACCCTGACAGGGCTCCAAGAGACCCAGTACTTC. Residues: CASTLTGLQETQYF.

The CDR3 spells CASYEGGEPQYEQYF. The DNA of the CDR3 is TGTGCCAGCTATGAAGGGGGGGAACCGCAATACGAGCAGTACTTC. The rearrangement uses TRBV5-4 and TRBJ2-7, with D perhaps matching TRBD2 (7 bases). The V gene's germline CDR1 is SGHNT and CDR2 YYREEE (reference sequence). The V end lost 7 bases, the J end lost 4 bases, and 21 bases lay between the germline ends. The CDR3 spans 15 residues. The variable domain in full, completed from reference TRBV5-4 and TRBJ2-7, reads ETGVTQSPTHLIKTRGQQVTLRCSSQSGHNTVSWYQQALGQGPQFIFQYYREEENGRGNFPPRFSGLQFPNYSSELNVNALELDDSALYLCASYEGGEPQYEQYFGPGTRLTVT.

On this clone: This sample also contains other DNA sequences that code for the same CDR3. The CDR3 sequence is CASSLAGSTDTQYF. Written as DNA, the CDR3 is TGTGCCAGCAGCTTAGCGGGTAGCACAGATACGCAGTATTTT. This chain links TRBV7-2 with TRBJ2-3, with D unclear. Germline CDR1 and CDR2: SGHTA and FQGNSA. The length of the CDR3 is 14 residues. Trimming shortened V by 0 bases and J by 0 bases, and 4 bases separated the two germline ends.

The chain employs TRBV29-1 and TRBJ1-1; D possibly corresponds to TRBD1 (5 bases). CDR3 size: 13 residues. Trimming removed 5 bases from V and 2 bases from J, with 12 bases in between. Germline V gene lookup returns CDR1 SQVTM and CDR2 ANQGSEA. The CDR3 here is CSVLQGNNTEAFF. The CDR3 nucleotides read TGCAGCGTTCTTCAGGGAAACAACACTGAAGCTTTCTTT.

This clone turned up a few times. The rearrangement links TRBV6-5 to TRBJ1-6; 10 bases align to TRBD1. V trimming: 5 bases; J trimming: 11 bases; junction bases outside the gene matches: 6. This CDR3 contains 14 residues. Germline-derived CDR1 and CDR2 are MNHEY and SVGAGI. The CDR3 nucleotides read TGTGCCAGCAGTACCATCGGGACAGGGGCACCCCTCCACTTT. Protein product: CASSTIGTGAPLHF.

The V and J genes are TRBV5-6 and TRBJ2-5, with 8 bases matching TRBD2. The CDR3 is 15 amino acids. V dropped 3 bases and J dropped 5; count of bases not matched to a gene: 9. The V gene's germline CDR1 is SGHDT and CDR2 YYEEEE. CDR3 nucleotides: TGTGCCAGCAGCTCGCGGGGGGATCGTTCGGAGACCCAGTACTTC. It is translated as CASSSRGDRSETQYF.

The V gene is TRBV4-3, the J gene TRBJ1-4; D is unclear. V lost 0 bases and J 8 bases, leaving 13 bases between the germline ends. The CDR3 contains 15 residues. Germline-derived CDR1 and CDR2 are LGHNA and YSLEER. CDR3 protein: CASSQDWITGEKLFF. The CDR3 nucleotides read TGCGCCAGCAGCCAAGATTGGATTACTGGGGAAAAACTGTTTTTT.

In this sample, this clone turned up a few times. The rearrangement links TRBV18 to TRBJ1-1, with D uncertain. Germline V lookup: CDR1 KGHSH, CDR2 LQKENI. CDR3 size: 16 residues. Trimming shortened V by 6 bases and J by 0 bases, and 17 bases separated the two germline ends. The CDR3 loop is CASSLVRAAMNTEAFF. CDR3 DNA sequence: TGTGCCAGCTCCCTCGTAAGGGCAGCTATGAACACTGAAGCTTTCTTT.

V is TRBV4-3 and J is TRBJ1-1; 8 positions agree with TRBD1. Germline V lookup: CDR1 LGHNA, CDR2 YSLEER. The CDR3 is made up of 15 amino acids. V was pared by 3 bases and J by 5 bases, with 8 bases of the junction left unmatched. The CDR3, as DNA: TGCGCCAGCAGCCAGACGACAGGGGCGAGGACTGAAGCTTTCTTT. Its translation is CASSQTTGARTEAFF.

The V call is TRBV11-2, the J call TRBJ2-3; 10 nucleotides align to TRBD1. This CDR3 is built from 16 residues. The J segment lost 3 bases and the V segment lost 5 bases, leaving 8 bases of the junction unmatched. CDR1 is SGHAT and CDR2 is FQNNGV in the germline V gene. CDR3 DNA: TGTGCCAGCAGCCCAATCGGGACAGGGGATACAGATACGCAGTATTTT. Residues: CASSPIGTGDTDTQYF.

The CDR3 reads CSVELQGAYTEAFF. As DNA, the CDR3 is TGCAGCGTTGAACTACAGGGGGCCTACACTGAAGCTTTCTTT. The chain recombines TRBV29-1 with TRBJ1-1, with 9 positions matching TRBD1. The CDR3 runs 14 residues. Germline loops: CDR1 SQVTM, CDR2 ANQGSEA. Trimming cost V 2 bases and J 3 bases; bases outside gene matches: 4.

This clone was detected only a few times. The V call is TRBV10-3, the J call TRBJ2-1, with 12 bases identical to TRBD2. The CDR3 totals 17 residues. The germline V gene encodes CDR1 ENHRY and CDR2 SYGVKD. With V trimmed by 5 bases and J by 15 bases, 20 bases remained unmatched. Written as DNA, the CDR3 is TGTGCCATCAGTCAAGATTTACCGGGACTAGCGGGTTCGATGCCGTTCTTC. Its protein product is CAISQDLPGLAGSMPFF.